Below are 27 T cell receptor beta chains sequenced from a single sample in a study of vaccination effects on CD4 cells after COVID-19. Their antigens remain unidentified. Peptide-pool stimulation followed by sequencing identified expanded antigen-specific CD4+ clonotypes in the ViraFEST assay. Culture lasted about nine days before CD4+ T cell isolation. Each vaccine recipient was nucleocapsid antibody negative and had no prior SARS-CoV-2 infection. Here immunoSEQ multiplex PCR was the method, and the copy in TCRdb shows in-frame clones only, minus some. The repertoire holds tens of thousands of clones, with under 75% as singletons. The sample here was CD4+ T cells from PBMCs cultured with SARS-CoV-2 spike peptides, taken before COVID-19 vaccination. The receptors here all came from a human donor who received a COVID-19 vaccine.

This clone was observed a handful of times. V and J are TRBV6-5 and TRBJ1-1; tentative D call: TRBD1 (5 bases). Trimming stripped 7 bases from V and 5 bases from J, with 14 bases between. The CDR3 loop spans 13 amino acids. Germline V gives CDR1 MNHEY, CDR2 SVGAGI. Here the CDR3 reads CASKITGSTEAFF. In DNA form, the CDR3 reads TGTGCCAGCAAGATAACAGGCAGTACTGAAGCTTTCTTT.

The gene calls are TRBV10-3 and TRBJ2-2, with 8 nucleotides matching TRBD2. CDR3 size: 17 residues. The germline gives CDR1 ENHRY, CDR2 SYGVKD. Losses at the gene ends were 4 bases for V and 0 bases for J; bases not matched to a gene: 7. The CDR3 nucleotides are TGTGCCATCAGTGGTGGGGCTAGCGGGCCGAACACCGGGGAGCTGTTTTTT. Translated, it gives CAISGGASGPNTGELFF.

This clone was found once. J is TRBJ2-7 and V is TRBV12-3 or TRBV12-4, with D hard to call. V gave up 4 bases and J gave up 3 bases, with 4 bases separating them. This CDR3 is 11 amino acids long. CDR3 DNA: TGTGCCAGCAGTTCCTACTACGAGCAGTACTTC. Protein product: CASSSYYEQYF.

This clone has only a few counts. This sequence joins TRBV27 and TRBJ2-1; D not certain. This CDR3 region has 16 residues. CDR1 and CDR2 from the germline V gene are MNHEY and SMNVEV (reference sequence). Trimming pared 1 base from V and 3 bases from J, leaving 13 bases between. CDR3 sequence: CASSLFPGADYNEQFF. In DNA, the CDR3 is TGTGCCAGCAGTTTATTTCCCGGAGCAGACTACAATGAGCAGTTCTTC.

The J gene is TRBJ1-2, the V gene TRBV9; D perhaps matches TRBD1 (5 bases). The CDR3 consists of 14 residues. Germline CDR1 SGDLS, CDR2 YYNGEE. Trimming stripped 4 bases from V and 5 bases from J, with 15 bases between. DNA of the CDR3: TGTGCCAGCAGCCCCGGGACGATGGAGTATGGCTACACCTTC. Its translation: CASSPGTMEYGYTF.

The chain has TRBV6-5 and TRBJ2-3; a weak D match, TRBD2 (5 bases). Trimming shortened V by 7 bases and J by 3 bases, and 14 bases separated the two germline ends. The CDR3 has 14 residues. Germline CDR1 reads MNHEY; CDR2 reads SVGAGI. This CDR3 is CASKGLGQTDTQYF. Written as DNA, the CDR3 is TGTGCCAGCAAAGGACTCGGGCAAACAGATACGCAGTATTTT.

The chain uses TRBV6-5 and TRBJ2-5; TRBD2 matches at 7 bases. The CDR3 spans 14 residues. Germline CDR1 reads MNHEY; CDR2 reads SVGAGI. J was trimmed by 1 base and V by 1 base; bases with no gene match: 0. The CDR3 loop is CASSYLAGQETQYF. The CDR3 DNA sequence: TGTGCCAGCAGTTACTTAGCGGGCCAAGAGACCCAGTACTTC.

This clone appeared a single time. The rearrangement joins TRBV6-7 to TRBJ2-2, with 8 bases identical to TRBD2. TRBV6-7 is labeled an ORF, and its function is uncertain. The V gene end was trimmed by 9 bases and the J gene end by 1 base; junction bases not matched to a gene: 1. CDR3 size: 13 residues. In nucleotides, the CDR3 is TGTGCCAGACTAGCGGAGAACACCGGGGAGCTGTTTTTT. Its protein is CARLAENTGELFF.

The CDR3 region has the DNA TGCGCCAGCAGCCGGGGACAGGGTGGAAACTATGGCTACACCTTC. Translation gives CASSRGQGGNYGYTF. The chain is built from TRBV5-1 and TRBJ1-2; TRBD1 matches 9 bases. The junction had 6 bases not matched to a gene; V was cut back by 4 bases and J by 2 bases. Per germline, CDR1 SGHRS and CDR2 YFSETQ. CDR3 length: 15 amino acids.

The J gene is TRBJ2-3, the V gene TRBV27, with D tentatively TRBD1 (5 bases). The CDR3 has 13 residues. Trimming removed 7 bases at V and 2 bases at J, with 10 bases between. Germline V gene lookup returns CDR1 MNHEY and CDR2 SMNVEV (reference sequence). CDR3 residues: CASKRGSTDTQYF. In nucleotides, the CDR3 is TGTGCCAGCAAAAGGGGATCCACAGATACGCAGTATTTT.

CDR3 bases: TGTGCCAGCAAGTCGACAGATACGCAGTATTTT. It translates to CASKSTDTQYF. This rearrangement joins TRBV28 to TRBJ2-3; no reliable D call. This CDR3 contains 11 residues. With 7 bases removed from V and 3 bases from J, the gap between germline ends came to 5 bases. Germline V gives CDR1 MDHEN, CDR2 SYDVKM.

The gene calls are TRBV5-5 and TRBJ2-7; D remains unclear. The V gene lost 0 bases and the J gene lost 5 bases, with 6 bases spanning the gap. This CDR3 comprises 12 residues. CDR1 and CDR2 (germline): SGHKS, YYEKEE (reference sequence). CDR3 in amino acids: CASSLGLDEQYF. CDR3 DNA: TGTGCCAGCAGCTTGGGTCTCGACGAGCAGTACTTC.

CDR3 bases: TGCAGCATCAAACCTTGGACAGGGTCCTACAATGAGCAGTTCTTC. It yields the protein CSIKPWTGSYNEQFF. The rearrangement links TRBV29-1 to TRBJ2-1; TRBD1 aligns across 8 bases. V shed 8 bases, J shed 1 base, and the junction held 10 bases outside the gene matches. There are 15 residues in the CDR3. Germline CDR1 is SQVTM and CDR2 is ANQGSEA.

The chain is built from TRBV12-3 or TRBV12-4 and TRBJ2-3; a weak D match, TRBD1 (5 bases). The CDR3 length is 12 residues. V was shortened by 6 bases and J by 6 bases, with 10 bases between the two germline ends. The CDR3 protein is CASSLGRDTQYF. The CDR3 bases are TGTGCCAGCAGCCTGGGGCGGGATACGCAGTATTTT.

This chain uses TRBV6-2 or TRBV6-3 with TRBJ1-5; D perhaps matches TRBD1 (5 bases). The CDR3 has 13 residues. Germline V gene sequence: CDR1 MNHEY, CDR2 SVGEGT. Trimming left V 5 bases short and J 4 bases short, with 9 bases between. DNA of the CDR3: TGTGCCAGCAGTGACAGTTTTAATCAGCCCCAGCATTTT. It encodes CASSDSFNQPQHF.

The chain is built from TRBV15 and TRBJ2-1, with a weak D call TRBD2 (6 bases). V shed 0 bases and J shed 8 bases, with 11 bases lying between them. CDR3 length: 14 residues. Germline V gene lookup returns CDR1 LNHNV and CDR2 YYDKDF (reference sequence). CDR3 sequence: CATSRDPWGDEQFF. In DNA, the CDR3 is TGTGCCACCAGCAGAGATCCGTGGGGGGATGAGCAGTTCTTC.

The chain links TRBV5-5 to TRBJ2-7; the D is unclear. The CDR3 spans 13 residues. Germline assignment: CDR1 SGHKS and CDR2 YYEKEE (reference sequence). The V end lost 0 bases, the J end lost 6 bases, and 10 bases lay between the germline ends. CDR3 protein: CASSLVPASEQYF. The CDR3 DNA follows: TGTGCCAGCAGCTTGGTGCCAGCTAGCGAGCAGTACTTC. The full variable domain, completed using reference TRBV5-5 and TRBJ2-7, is DAGVTQSPTHLIKTRGQQVTLRCSPISGHKSVSWYQQVLGQGPQFIFQYYEKEERGRGNFPDRFSARQFPNYSSELNVNALLLGDSALYLCASSLVPASEQYFGPGTRLTVT.

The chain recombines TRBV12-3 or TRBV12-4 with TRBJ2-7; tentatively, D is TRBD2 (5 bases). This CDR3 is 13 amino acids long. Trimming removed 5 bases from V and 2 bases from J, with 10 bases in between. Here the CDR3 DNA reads TGTGCCAGCAGTGGACTCCTACCCTACGAGCAGTACTTC. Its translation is CASSGLLPYEQYF.

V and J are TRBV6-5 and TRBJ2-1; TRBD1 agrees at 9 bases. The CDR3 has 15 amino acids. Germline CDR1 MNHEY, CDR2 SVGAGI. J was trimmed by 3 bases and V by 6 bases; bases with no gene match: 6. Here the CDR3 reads CASRPNRGLYNEQFF. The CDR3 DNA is TGTGCCAGCAGGCCCAACAGGGGGCTCTACAATGAGCAGTTCTTC.

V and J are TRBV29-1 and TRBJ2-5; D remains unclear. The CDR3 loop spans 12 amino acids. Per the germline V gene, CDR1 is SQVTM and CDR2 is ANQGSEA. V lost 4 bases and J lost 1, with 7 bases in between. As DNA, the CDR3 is TGCAGCGTTGTCCCAGGCCAAGAGACCCAGTACTTC. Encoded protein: CSVVPGQETQYF.

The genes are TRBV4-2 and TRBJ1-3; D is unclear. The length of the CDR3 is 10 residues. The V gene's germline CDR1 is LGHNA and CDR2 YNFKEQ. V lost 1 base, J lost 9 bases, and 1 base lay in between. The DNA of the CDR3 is TGTGCCAGCAGCCAAGGCACCATATATTTT. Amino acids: CASSQGTIYF.

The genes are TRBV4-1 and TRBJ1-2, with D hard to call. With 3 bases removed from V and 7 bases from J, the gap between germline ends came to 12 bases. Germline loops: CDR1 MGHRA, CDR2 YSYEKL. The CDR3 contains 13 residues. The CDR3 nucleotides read TGCGCCAGCAGCCACCACTATAGAGGTGGCTACACCTTC. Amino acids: CASSHHYRGGYTF.

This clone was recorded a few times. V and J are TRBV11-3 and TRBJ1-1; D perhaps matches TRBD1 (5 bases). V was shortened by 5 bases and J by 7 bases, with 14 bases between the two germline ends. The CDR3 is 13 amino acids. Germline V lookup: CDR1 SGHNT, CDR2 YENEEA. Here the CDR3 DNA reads TGTGCCAGCAGCCCAGGACGAGGGGTTGAAGCTTTCTTT. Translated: CASSPGRGVEAFF.

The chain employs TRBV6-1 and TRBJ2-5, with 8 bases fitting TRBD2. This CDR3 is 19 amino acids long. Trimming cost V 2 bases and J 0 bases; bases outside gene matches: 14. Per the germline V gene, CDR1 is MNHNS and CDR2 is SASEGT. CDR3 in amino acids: CASSEREMRTSLYQETQYF. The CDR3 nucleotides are TGTGCCAGCAGTGAACGCGAGATGAGGACTAGCCTGTACCAAGAGACCCAGTACTTC.

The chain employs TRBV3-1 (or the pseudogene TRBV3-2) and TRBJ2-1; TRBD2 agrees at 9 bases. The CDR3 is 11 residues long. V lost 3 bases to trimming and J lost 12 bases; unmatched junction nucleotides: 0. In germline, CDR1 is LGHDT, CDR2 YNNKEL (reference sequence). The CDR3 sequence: CASSQTSGQFF. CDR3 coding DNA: TGTGCCAGCAGCCAGACTAGCGGGCAGTTCTTC.

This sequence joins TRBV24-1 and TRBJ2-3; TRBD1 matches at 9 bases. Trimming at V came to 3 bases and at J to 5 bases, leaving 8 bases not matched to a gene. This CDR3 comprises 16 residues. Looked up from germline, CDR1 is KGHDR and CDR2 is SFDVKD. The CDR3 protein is CATSDRRQGVRDTQYF. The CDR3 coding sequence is TGTGCCACCAGTGATCGTAGACAGGGGGTACGAGATACGCAGTATTTT.

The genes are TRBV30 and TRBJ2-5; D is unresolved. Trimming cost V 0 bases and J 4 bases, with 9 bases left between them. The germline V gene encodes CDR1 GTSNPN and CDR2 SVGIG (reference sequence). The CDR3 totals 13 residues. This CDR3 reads CAWSVGQVETQYF. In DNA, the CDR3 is TGTGCCTGGAGTGTCGGGCAGGTAGAGACCCAGTACTTC.